Below, 21 T cell receptor beta chains from the same sample are listed, as sequenced in a study of blood T cell repertoires in COVID-19. Sequenced by immunoSEQ multiplex PCR; TCRdb stores in-frame clones only, minus some. The sample lists under 200,000 clones, 70% to 90% occurring once. The sequencing input was peripheral blood. These receptors came from a man in his forties or fifties with acute or convalescent COVID-19.

In the case of this clone: This same CDR3 is encoded by further DNA sequences in the sample. The V and J genes are TRBV18 and TRBJ2-7, with D tentatively TRBD2 (5 bases). This CDR3 is 14 amino acids long. Germline V lookup: CDR1 KGHSH, CDR2 LQKENI. V was cut by 0 bases and J by 3 bases, with 9 bases left in between. The CDR3 bases are TGTGCCAGCTCACCACCGTCGAGGGACTACGAGCAGTACTTC. Protein product: CASSPPSRDYEQYF.

V and J are TRBV2 and TRBJ1-4, with D perhaps matching TRBD1 (5 bases). The V end lost 4 bases, the J end lost 4 bases, and 13 bases lay between the germline ends. CDR1 SNHLY and CDR2 FYNNEI come from the germline V gene. The CDR3 length is 15 residues. CDR3 sequence: CASSAGPGNNEKLFF. CDR3 nucleotides: TGTGCCAGCAGTGCGGGTCCAGGGAATAATGAAAAACTGTTTTTT.

The rearrangement joins TRBV5-3 to TRBJ1-5; 7 bases are a match to TRBD1. TRBV5-3 qualifies as an ORF whose function is uncertain. There are 13 residues in the CDR3. V was pared by 5 bases and J by 4 bases, with 3 bases of the junction left unmatched. As DNA, the CDR3 is TGTGCCAGAAGAAACAGGGGAAATCAGCCCCAGCATTTT. Its protein is CARRNRGNQPQHF.

CDR3 in amino acids: CASTVGGEVAGEQYF. Here the CDR3 DNA reads TGTGCCAGCACCGTCGGGGGAGAGGTTGCAGGCGAGCAGTACTTC. This rearrangement joins TRBV9 to TRBJ2-7, with a tentative D call TRBD2 (6 bases). The germline gives CDR1 SGDLS, CDR2 YYNGEE. This CDR3 region has 15 residues. Trimming took 6 bases from V and 6 from J, leaving 22 bases between them.

This clone was seen many times. The rearrangement links TRBV5-4 to TRBJ2-7; 7 bases agree with TRBD1. With 3 bases clipped from V and 3 bases from J, the junction kept 3 bases outside the gene matches. Germline-derived CDR1 and CDR2 are SGHNT and YYREEE (reference sequence). CDR3 length: 13 amino acids. The CDR3 spells CASSSPGGYEQYF. The CDR3 DNA is TGTGCCAGCAGCTCCCCAGGGGGCTACGAGCAGTACTTC.

This clone showed up just once. The gene calls are TRBV18 and TRBJ1-2, with D tentatively TRBD1 (6 bases). Per the germline V gene, CDR1 is KGHSH and CDR2 is LQKENI. This CDR3 comprises 13 residues. With 8 bases removed from V and 8 bases from J, the gap between germline ends came to 18 bases. CDR3 sequence: CASQPPGTHGYTF. The DNA of the CDR3 is TGTGCCAGCCAACCACCGGGGACACACGGCTACACCTTC.

The chain uses TRBV19 and TRBJ1-1; the D gene is possibly TRBD1 (6 bases). The CDR3 totals 14 residues. Germline V gene lookup returns CDR1 LNHDA and CDR2 SQIVND (reference sequence). V lost 5 bases, J lost 0 bases, and 10 bases lay in between. The DNA of the CDR3 is TGTGCCAGTAGTCCAGGACAGATGAACACTGAAGCTTTCTTT. Amino acid sequence: CASSPGQMNTEAFF. The whole variable domain, remainder taken from reference TRBV19 and TRBJ1-1, is DGGITQSPKYLFRKEGQNVTLSCEQNLNHDAMYWYRQDPGQGLRLIYYSQIVNDFQKGDIAEGYSVSREKKESFPLTVTSAQKNPTAFYLCASSPGQMNTEAFFGQGTRLTVV.

The rearrangement uses TRBV2 and TRBJ2-3, with 15 bases identical to TRBD2. The V gene end was trimmed by 2 bases and the J gene end by 2 bases; junction bases not matched to a gene: 5. Germline CDR1 is SNHLY and CDR2 is FYNNEI. CDR3 length: 18 residues. The CDR3, as DNA: TGTGCCAGCAGTGAATTTGGGACTAGCGGGGGGTTCACAGATACGCAGTATTTT. It translates to CASSEFGTSGGFTDTQYF.

The chain has TRBV2 and TRBJ1-1; unclear D gene. Per the germline V gene, CDR1 is SNHLY and CDR2 is FYNNEI. This CDR3 is 13 amino acids long. V was pared by 4 bases and J by 1 base, with 7 bases between. CDR3 residues: CASSVQTNTEAFF. The CDR3 DNA follows: TGTGCCAGCAGTGTACAGACGAACACTGAAGCTTTCTTT.

The CDR3 DNA reads TGTGCCAGCAGCCTCTATGGACAGGCGAACTCCTACGAGCAGTACTTC. It yields the protein CASSLYGQANSYEQYF. The chain is built from TRBV7-2 and TRBJ2-7, with 7 nucleotides matching TRBD1. The CDR3 has 16 amino acids. The V and J ends lost 5 bases and 0 bases, in that order; junction bases with no gene match: 10. The germline gives CDR1 SGHTA, CDR2 FQGNSA.

CDR3 nucleotide sequence: TGTGCCAGCAGCCAAGAGATAGCGGGTACCAAAAACATTCAGTACTTC. Protein sequence: CASSQEIAGTKNIQYF. The J gene is TRBJ2-4, the V gene TRBV4-2; 7 nucleotides line up with TRBD2. Germline V CDR1 and CDR2: LGHNA, YNFKEQ. The CDR3 sequence is 16 residues long. After removal of 0 bases from V and 2 bases from J, the junction contained 4 bases not matched to a gene.

This chain joins TRBV28 and TRBJ1-1; no reliable D call. Germline loops: CDR1 MDHEN, CDR2 SYDVKM. This CDR3 contains 16 residues. V gave up 5 bases and J gave up 0 bases, with 16 bases separating them. The CDR3 region is CASSLYSRRMNTEAFF. The CDR3 DNA is TGTGCCAGCAGTCTCTACAGCCGGCGCATGAACACTGAAGCTTTCTTT.

The chain couples TRBV30 to TRBJ2-3; D is perhaps TRBD2 (7 bases). V lost 3 bases to trimming and J lost 4 bases, with 20 bases between them. The CDR3 totals 16 residues. Germline V CDR1 and CDR2: GTSNPN, SVGIG (reference sequence). The CDR3 bases are TGTGCCTGGAGGACGGGAAGGGGGGGCCGGGCAGATACGCAGTATTTT. Translated: CAWRTGRGGRADTQYF.

The chain links TRBV2 to TRBJ1-6; D is perhaps TRBD1 (6 bases). The V and J ends lost 2 bases and 4 bases respectively, with 9 bases between them. Germline CDR1 and CDR2: SNHLY and FYNNEI. This CDR3 comprises 15 residues. CDR3 DNA: TGTGCCAGCAGTGAATCGACAGGATATAATTCACCCCTCCACTTT. Its translation is CASSESTGYNSPLHF.

This chain links TRBV28 with TRBJ1-2, with TRBD1 matching 7 bases. CDR3 length equals 16 residues. Per germline, CDR1 MDHEN and CDR2 SYDVKM. V was clipped by 5 bases and J by 3 bases; unmatched bases: 12. CDR3 sequence reads: CASSRPGTVLHYGYTF. The CDR3 DNA reads as TGTGCCAGCAGTCGTCCCGGGACAGTGCTCCACTATGGCTACACCTTC.

This chain uses TRBV10-3 with TRBJ1-1; the D is unclear. The CDR3 is 15 amino acids. CDR1 ENHRY and CDR2 SYGVKD come from the germline V gene. V lost 0 bases and J lost 8, with 16 bases in between. CDR3: CAISESRIRTVEAFF. Here the CDR3 DNA reads TGTGCCATCAGTGAGTCTCGTATTCGAACGGTAGAAGCTTTCTTT.

For the CDR3, the DNA is TGTGCCAGCAGTAAGGGAACAGGGGTCTATGGCTACACCTTC. Amino acids: CASSKGTGVYGYTF. This chain joins TRBV6-5 and TRBJ1-2, with TRBD1 matching over 7 bases. CDR3 size: 14 residues. Germline-derived CDR1 and CDR2 are MNHEY and SVGAGI. Losses at the gene ends were 5 bases for V and 4 bases for J; bases not matched to a gene: 7.

The chain has TRBV13 and TRBJ1-6; TRBD1 is a possible D gene (5 bases). V was shortened by 5 bases and J by 0 bases, with 11 bases between the two germline ends. This CDR3 region has 16 residues. Germline CDR1 is PRHDT and CDR2 is FYEKMQ (reference sequence). CDR3 sequence reads: CASSVLRDSYNSPLHF. CDR3 nucleotides: TGTGCCAGCAGCGTGCTCAGGGACTCCTATAATTCACCCCTCCACTTT. The full variable domain, its missing parts supplied by reference TRBV13 and TRBJ1-6, is AAGVIQSPRHLIKEKRETATLKCYPIPRHDTVYWYQQGPGQDPQFLISFYEKMQSDKGSIPDRFSAQQFSDYHSELNMSSLELGDSALYFCASSVLRDSYNSPLHFGNGTRLTVT.

This chain links TRBV6-1 with TRBJ1-1; 10 bases align to TRBD1. Trimming cost V 2 bases and J 5 bases; bases outside gene matches: 11. The germline V gene has CDR1 MNHNS and CDR2 SASEGT. The CDR3 has 17 residues. CDR3 sequence reads: CASSEWDRGVVGTEAFF. For the CDR3, the DNA is TGTGCCAGCAGTGAATGGGACAGGGGAGTTGTAGGAACTGAAGCTTTCTTT.

The V and J genes are TRBV28 and TRBJ1-1, with TRBD1 identical over 8 bases. CDR3 size: 16 residues. CDR1 is MDHEN, CDR2 SYDVKM, per germline. J gave up 7 bases and V 3 bases, and 13 bases lay outside the gene matches. In nucleotides, the CDR3 is TGTGCCAGCAGTTTCCTCCCCCGGACAGGGAACTATGAAGCTTTCTTT. It is translated as CASSFLPRTGNYEAFF.

This rearrangement joins TRBV5-1 to TRBJ2-3, with 7 bases identical to TRBD1. The CDR3 totals 16 residues. The germline V gene encodes CDR1 SGHRS and CDR2 YFSETQ. V trimming: 0 bases; J trimming: 2 bases; junction bases outside the gene matches: 6. The DNA of the CDR3 is TGCGCCAGCAGCTTGGGGGTGAAGGGGGCCACAGATACGCAGTATTTT. Translated: CASSLGVKGATDTQYF.